These T cell receptor beta chains were read from a single sample in a study of cytomegalovirus exposure and HLA in healthy donors. Produced via immunoSEQ multiplex PCR; TCRdb's table is partial and in-frame only. This sample has about 140,000 clones, with about three quarters found just once. The sequencing input was PBMCs. These receptor sequences come from a male donor in good health and CMV-seropositive. The CDR3 runs from the conserved cysteine through the conserved F or W. A D gene is named only where the DNA matches it firmly. Clone size appears in some rows only: once, few, many, or a class for an expanded clone.

CDR3aa	CDR3nt	j_gene	v_gene	abundance	d_gene
CASSLGAAGGHNEQFF	TGTGCCAGCAGCTTAGGGGCGGCGGGGGGGCACAATGAGCAGTTCTTC	TRBJ2-1	TRBV7-3	-	TRBD2
CASSPGQGGSVGETQYF	TGTGCCAGTAGTCCGGGACAGGGGGGTTCAGTTGGGGAGACCCAGTACTTC	TRBJ2-5	TRBV19	-	TRBD1
CASSQEGGTGTDNEQFF	TGCGCCAGCAGCCAAGAAGGGGGGACAGGGACTGACAATGAGCAGTTCTTC	TRBJ2-1	TRBV4-3	-	TRBD1
CASSQDGSSEHYNEQFF	TGCGCCAGCAGCCAAGATGGTTCTAGCGAGCACTACAATGAGCAGTTCTTC	TRBJ2-1	TRBV4-3	-	-
CASRTGGIGNTIYF	TGTGCCAGTCGAACGGGGGGAATTGGAAACACCATATATTTT	TRBJ1-3	TRBV11-2	-	-
CASSPGGALAGFTDTQYF	TGTGCCAGCTCACCGGGGGGAGCACTAGCGGGATTCACAGATACGCAGTATTTT	TRBJ2-3	TRBV18	once	TRBD2
CASSPGLAGVYNEQFF	TGCGCCAGCAGCCCTGGACTAGCGGGGGTCTACAATGAGCAGTTCTTC	TRBJ2-1	TRBV5-1	once	TRBD2
CASSYSDRGSYEQYF	TGTGCCAGCAGTTACTCGGACAGGGGTAGTTACGAGCAGTACTTC	TRBJ2-7	TRBV6-5	-	TRBD1
CASSLSRGQGFFGNTEAFF	TGTGCCAGCAGTTTAAGCCGGGGACAGGGGTTTTTTGGGAACACTGAAGCTTTCTTT	TRBJ1-1	TRBV28	-	TRBD1
CASSESGVAGVYEQYF	TGCGCCAGCAGTGAGTCGGGAGTAGCGGGAGTCTACGAGCAGTACTTC	TRBJ2-7	TRBV10-2	-	TRBD2
CASTLASGGLNNEQFF	TGTGCCAGCACCCTGGCATCGGGAGGGCTTAACAATGAGCAGTTCTTC	TRBJ2-1	TRBV2	-	TRBD2
CASSFSTGEQYF	TGCGCCAGCAGCTTCTCGACAGGCGAGCAGTACTTC	TRBJ2-7	TRBV5-1	-	-
CSVVSGTGDDGYTF	TGCAGCGTTGTAAGTGGGACAGGGGATGATGGCTACACCTTC	TRBJ1-2	TRBV29-1	-	TRBD1
CASSLSARLADTGELFF	TGTGCCAGCAGCTTAAGTGCCCGTCTAGCAGACACCGGGGAGCTGTTTTTT	TRBJ2-2	TRBV7-2	-	-
CASSRGSLDRVQETQYF	TGTGCCAGCAGCCGAGGCTCCTTGGACAGAGTCCAAGAGACCCAGTACTTC	TRBJ2-5	TRBV2	few	-
CASSKTSWDIGEQFF	TGCGCCAGCAGTAAGACTAGCTGGGACATTGGTGAGCAGTTCTTC	TRBJ2-1	TRBV5-1	-	-
CASSDSSYEQYF	TGTGCCAGCAGCGATAGCTCCTACGAGCAGTACTTC	TRBJ2-7	TRBV4-2	-	-
CASRRDRDWVFGNEQFF	TGTGCCAGCAGGCGGGACAGGGATTGGGTGTTTGGTAATGAGCAGTTCTTC	TRBJ2-1	TRBV7-9	-	TRBD1
CASSRQGSNQPQHF	TGCGCCAGCAGCCGTCAGGGTAGCAATCAGCCCCAGCATTTT	TRBJ1-5	TRBV4-1	-	-
CASSQTGSYSGNTIYF	TGTGCCAGCAGTCAGACAGGGAGTTACTCTGGAAACACCATATATTTT	TRBJ1-3	TRBV27	-	TRBD1
CASSPDRNYGYTF	TGTGCCAGCAGCCCCGACAGGAACTATGGCTACACCTTC	TRBJ1-2	TRBV7-2	few	-
CASSILGSDRPPFEGYTF	TGTGCCAGCAGCATCTTGGGGTCGGACAGGCCGCCCTTTGAGGGCTACACCTTC	TRBJ1-2	TRBV13	-	TRBD1
CASSAEGTEAFF	TGCGCCAGCAGCGCTGAGGGCACTGAAGCTTTCTTT	TRBJ1-1	TRBV5-1	-	-
CASSLRTSGRQTDTQYF	TGTGCCAGCAGCCTCCGGACTAGCGGGAGGCAGACAGATACGCAGTATTTT	TRBJ2-3	TRBV13	-	TRBD2
CASSSGIGTYEQYF	TGCGCCAGCAGCTCCGGGATCGGTACCTACGAGCAGTACTTC	TRBJ2-7	TRBV5-1	-	-
CASSTGTTTYNEQFF	TGTGCCAGCAGTACCGGGACTACGACATACAATGAGCAGTTCTTC	TRBJ2-1	TRBV6-1	-	TRBD2
CASSLTAFGGGYTDTQYF	TGTGCCAGCAGCTTAACGGCTTTTGGGGGGGGATACACAGATACGCAGTATTTT	TRBJ2-3	TRBV7-2	-	TRBD2
CASSLAGAPYSNQPQHF	TGTGCCAGCAGTCTGGCGGGGGCCCCCTATAGCAATCAGCCCCAGCATTTT	TRBJ1-5	TRBV27	-	-
CASSFPSVYGYTF	TGTGCCAGCAGTTTCCCCTCGGTCTATGGCTACACCTTC	TRBJ1-2	TRBV28	-	-
CASSLRGPSYGYTF	TGTGCCAGCAGTTTGAGGGGGCCCAGCTATGGCTACACCTTC	TRBJ1-2	TRBV27	-	TRBD1
CASSPPGQVSTEAFF	TGTGCCAGCTCACCCCCGGGACAGGTATCCACTGAAGCTTTCTTT	TRBJ1-1	TRBV18	once	TRBD1
CASSPGQSEQYF	TGTGCCAGCAGCCCCGGACAGTCAGAGCAGTACTTC	TRBJ2-7	TRBV5-6	few	-
CATSTGKYEQYF	TGTGCCACCAGCACGGGAAAATACGAGCAGTACTTC	TRBJ2-7	TRBV15	-	-
CASSTRLGISYGYTF	TGTGCCAGCAGCACCCGTTTGGGCATTAGTTATGGCTACACCTTC	TRBJ1-2	TRBV5-6	-	-
CASGELGAAKETQYF	TGTGCCAGCGGCGAGCTTGGGGCAGCTAAAGAGACCCAGTACTTC	TRBJ2-5	TRBV7-9	once	-
CASSEASGSYEQYF	TGTGCCAGCAGTGAAGCCAGCGGAAGCTACGAGCAGTACTTC	TRBJ2-7	TRBV6-1	-	-
CSAGLAGVGNTGELFF	TGCAGCGCGGGACTAGCGGGAGTTGGGAACACCGGGGAGCTGTTTTTT	TRBJ2-2	TRBV29-1	-	TRBD2
CASSPQTGTQYF	TGTGCCAGCAGCCCACAAACGGGGACGCAGTATTTT	TRBJ2-3	TRBV5-5	-	-
CASGRQGAPDTQYF	TGTGCCAGCGGGCGGCAGGGGGCCCCAGATACGCAGTATTTT	TRBJ2-3	TRBV21-1	-	-
CASSLTRSSYNEQFF	TGTGCCAGCAGCTTAACGAGAAGCTCCTACAATGAGCAGTTCTTC	TRBJ2-1	TRBV7-3	-	-
CASSKAYLAGDYEQYF	TGTGCCAGCAGCAAAGCGTACCTAGCGGGGGACTACGAGCAGTACTTC	TRBJ2-7	TRBV21-1	-	-
CASSLGLVNSYNEQFF	TGTGCCAGCAGCTTAGGGCTCGTTAACTCCTACAATGAGCAGTTCTTC	TRBJ2-1	TRBV7-2	-	-